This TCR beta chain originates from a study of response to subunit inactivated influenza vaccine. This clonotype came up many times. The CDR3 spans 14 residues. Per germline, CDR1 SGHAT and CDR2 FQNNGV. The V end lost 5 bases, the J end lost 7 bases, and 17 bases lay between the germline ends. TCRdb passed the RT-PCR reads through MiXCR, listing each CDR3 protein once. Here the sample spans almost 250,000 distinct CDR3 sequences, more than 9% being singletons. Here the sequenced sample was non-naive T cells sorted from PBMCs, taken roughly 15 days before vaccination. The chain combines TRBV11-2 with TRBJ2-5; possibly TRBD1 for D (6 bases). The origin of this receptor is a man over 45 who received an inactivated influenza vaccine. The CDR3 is CASSRDILGGTQYF. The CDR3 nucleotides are TGTGCCAGCAGCCGGGACATCCTTGGGGGGACCCAGTACTTC. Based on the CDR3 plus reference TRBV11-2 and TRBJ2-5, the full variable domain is EAGVAQSPRYKIIEKRQSVAFWCNPISGHATLYWYQQILGQGPKLLIQFQNNGVVDDSQLPKDRFSAERLKGVDSTLKIQPAKLEDSAVYLCASSRDILGGTQYFGPGTRLLVL.